Presented here are 30 T cell receptor beta chains from one specimen sequenced in a study of blood T cell repertoires in COVID-19. Produced via immunoSEQ multiplex PCR; TCRdb's table is partial and in-frame only. The table shows around 140,000 clones, with 80% to 90% occurring only once. Sequenced input: peripheral blood. These receptors all come from an older man with acute or convalescent COVID-19.

J is TRBJ2-2 and V is TRBV19; no clear D. Trimming pared 5 bases from V and 1 base from J, leaving 11 bases between. Looked up from germline, CDR1 is LNHDA and CDR2 is SQIVND (reference sequence). CDR3 length: 15 amino acids. Here the CDR3 reads CASSWVRQNTGELFF. The CDR3 coding sequence is TGTGCCAGTAGTTGGGTCCGACAGAACACCGGGGAGCTGTTTTTT.

The chain uses TRBV24-1 and TRBJ2-1; 10 bases map to TRBD1. This CDR3 is built from 16 residues. With 4 bases clipped from V and 6 bases from J, the junction kept 8 bases outside the gene matches. Per germline, CDR1 KGHDR and CDR2 SFDVKD. The CDR3 sequence is CATSDPGQGGFNEQFF. The CDR3 coding sequence is TGTGCCACCAGTGACCCAGGACAGGGGGGTTTCAATGAGCAGTTCTTC.

This sequence joins TRBV24-1 and TRBJ2-2; D perhaps matches TRBD1 (6 bases). This CDR3 has 16 amino acids. Germline CDR1 reads KGHDR; CDR2 reads SFDVKD. V lost 1 base, J lost 0 bases, and 8 bases lay in between. CDR3 bases: TGTGCCACCAGTGATTTTGGGGGCACGAACACCGGGGAGCTGTTTTTT. As protein: CATSDFGGTNTGELFF.

The chain employs TRBV6-1 and TRBJ2-1, with unresolved D. Germline lookup yields CDR1 MNHNS and CDR2 SASEGT. V was trimmed by 3 bases and J by 3 bases, leaving 3 bases between them. The CDR3 runs to 12 residues. Here the CDR3 DNA reads TGTGCCAGCAGTGACCGCTACAATGAGCAGTTCTTC. This codes for CASSDRYNEQFF.

The chain employs TRBV19 and TRBJ1-6; D not certain. CDR1 is LNHDA and CDR2 is SQIVND in the germline V gene (reference sequence). The CDR3 contains 14 residues. V was clipped by 1 base and J by 7 bases, with 8 bases between them. In nucleotides, the CDR3 is TGTGCCAGTAGTATAGGTCAGAAGAATTCACCCCTCCACTTT. Amino acids: CASSIGQKNSPLHF.

This chain links TRBV5-1 with TRBJ2-5, with 12 bases matching TRBD2. The CDR3 runs to 16 residues. The germline CDR1 and CDR2 sequences are SGHRS and YFSETQ. V lost 3 bases, J lost 1 base, and 4 bases stayed unmatched. Here the CDR3 DNA reads TGCGCCAGCAGCTCCCCGGGACTAGCGGGCCAAGAGACCCAGTACTTC. This encodes CASSSPGLAGQETQYF.

The chain combines TRBV9 with TRBJ2-3, with unresolved D. From germline, CDR1 is SGDLS and CDR2 YYNGEE. Trimming cost V 4 bases and J 4 bases, with 19 bases left between them. The CDR3 is 16 residues long. The CDR3: CASSRGSPTAADTQYF. The CDR3 nucleotides are TGTGCCAGCAGCCGTGGGTCGCCGACCGCGGCAGATACGCAGTATTTT.

The chain uses TRBV30 and TRBJ1-1; the D gene is possibly TRBD1 (5 bases). Trimming took 4 bases from V and 3 from J, leaving 12 bases between them. The CDR3 runs to 13 residues. The germline V gene has CDR1 GTSNPN and CDR2 SVGIG (reference sequence). The CDR3 DNA is TGTGCCTGGATTAAGGGGCTGCACACTGAAGCTTTCTTT. Translated, it gives CAWIKGLHTEAFF.

The chain is built from TRBV5-1 and TRBJ2-2; D uncertain. Germline assignment: CDR1 SGHRS and CDR2 YFSETQ. The V and J ends lost 4 bases and 1 base respectively, with 11 bases between them. This CDR3 contains 15 residues. The CDR3 here is CASSESYGNTGELFF. The CDR3 DNA follows: TGCGCCAGCAGCGAGTCCTATGGGAACACCGGGGAGCTGTTTTTT.

This rearrangement joins TRBV6-5 to TRBJ2-1; the match to TRBD2 covers 11 bases. In germline, CDR1 is MNHEY, CDR2 SVGAGI. This CDR3 contains 14 residues. The V segment lost 7 bases and the J segment 5 bases; nucleotides outside the gene matches: 4. CDR3 in DNA: TGTGCCAGCAATCTAGCGGGAGGTCACAATGAGCAGTTCTTC. Translated: CASNLAGGHNEQFF.

V and J are TRBV11-2 and TRBJ2-2; 11 bases agree with TRBD1. CDR1 is SGHAT, CDR2 FQNNGV, per germline. V shed 5 bases, J shed 4 bases, and the junction held 9 bases outside the gene matches. This CDR3 comprises 17 residues. The CDR3 sequence is CASSQTGTGGSTGELFF. DNA of the CDR3: TGTGCCAGCAGCCAAACCGGGACAGGGGGTTCCACCGGGGAGCTGTTTTTT.

This sequence joins TRBV27 and TRBJ2-1; 7 bases are a match to TRBD1. Per the germline V gene, CDR1 is MNHEY and CDR2 is SMNVEV (reference sequence). This CDR3 spans 15 amino acids. J lost 0 bases, V lost 6 bases, and 5 bases had no gene match. The CDR3 nucleotides are TGTGCCAGCAGGACAGGGCCGAGCTCCTACAATGAGCAGTTCTTC. Residues: CASRTGPSSYNEQFF.

The CDR3 loop reads CASTLGGGGRDEQFF. The CDR3 DNA follows: TGTGCCAGCACCCTAGGGGGGGGAGGGAGAGATGAGCAGTTCTTC. This chain links TRBV5-4 with TRBJ2-1; possibly TRBD2 for D (7 bases). V lost 6 bases, J lost 8 bases, and 21 bases lay in between. This CDR3 has 15 residues. Germline V gene data show CDR1 as SGHNT and CDR2 as YYREEE (reference sequence). Drawing the rest from reference TRBV5-4 and TRBJ2-1, the complete variable domain is ETGVTQSPTHLIKTRGQQVTLRCSSQSGHNTVSWYQQALGQGPQFIFQYYREEENGRGNFPPRFSGLQFPNYSSELNVNALELDDSALYLCASTLGGGGRDEQFFGPGTRLTVL.

The chain links TRBV4-2 to TRBJ1-3; D is perhaps TRBD1 (5 bases). The CDR3 covers 17 residues. Looked up from germline, CDR1 is LGHNA and CDR2 is YNFKEQ. Between the trimmed V and J ends, which lost 1 base and 5 bases, there was a span of 18 bases. CDR3: CASSQGRGEEPRNTIYF. The DNA for the CDR3 is TGTGCCAGCAGCCAAGGACGGGGGGAGGAACCTCGAAACACCATATATTTT.

The chain couples TRBV3-1 (or the pseudogene TRBV3-2) to TRBJ2-1; the D gene is possibly TRBD2 (5 bases). The CDR3 runs 16 residues. Deletions cut 4 bases from V and 6 bases from J, with 19 bases between. Germline lookup yields CDR1 LGHDT and CDR2 YNNKEL (reference sequence). CDR3 sequence reads: CASSPKLDSLRNEQFF. The CDR3, as DNA: TGTGCCAGCAGCCCCAAACTAGACTCTTTGCGCAATGAGCAGTTCTTC.

The CDR3 DNA follows: TGTGCCAGCAGCGGGTCGGGCAGGGTAAGCTCACCCCTCCACTTT. Protein sequence: CASSGSGRVSSPLHF. V and J are TRBV3-1 (or the pseudogene TRBV3-2) and TRBJ1-6, with D possibly TRBD1 on 5 matching bases. With 5 bases removed from V and 10 bases from J, the gap between germline ends came to 18 bases. The CDR3 runs to 15 residues. Germline values: CDR1 LGHDT, CDR2 YNNKEL (reference sequence).

The V gene is TRBV24-1, the J gene TRBJ1-5, with unresolved D. Germline loops: CDR1 KGHDR, CDR2 SFDVKD. Trimming shortened V by 4 bases and J by 3 bases, and 9 bases separated the two germline ends. The CDR3 is 14 amino acids. The CDR3 loop reads CATSEGTYNQPQHF. CDR3 in DNA: TGTGCCACCAGTGAGGGCACGTACAATCAGCCCCAGCATTTT.

The rearrangement uses TRBV29-1 and TRBJ2-5; D may be TRBD1 (5 bases). Looked up from germline, CDR1 is SQVTM and CDR2 is ANQGSEA. V was pared by 7 bases and J by 5 bases, with 20 bases between. This CDR3 spans 14 amino acids. CDR3 amino acids: CSAWAQGERETQYF. Written as DNA, the CDR3 is TGCAGCGCCTGGGCCCAGGGCGAACGGGAGACCCAGTACTTC.

V usage is TRBV5-1 and J usage is TRBJ1-1; D perhaps matches TRBD1 (6 bases). The V and J ends lost 0 bases and 2 bases respectively, with 14 bases between them. The CDR3 has 16 amino acids. The germline V gene encodes CDR1 SGHRS and CDR2 YFSETQ. Written as DNA, the CDR3 is TGCGCCAGCAGCTTGGAGGGGGGGCCCACCAACACTGAAGCTTTCTTT. Translated: CASSLEGGPTNTEAFF. Full variable domain (remainder filled in from reference TRBV5-1 and TRBJ1-1): KAGVTQTPRYLIKTRGQQVTLSCSPISGHRSVSWYQQTPGQGLQFLFEYFSETQRNKGNFPGRFSGRQFSNSRSEMNVSTLELGDSALYLCASSLEGGPTNTEAFFGQGTRLTVV.

This chain uses TRBV19 with TRBJ2-1, with TRBD1 identical over 9 bases. V was clipped by 0 bases and J by 2 bases; unmatched bases: 8. Germline assignment: CDR1 LNHDA and CDR2 SQIVND (reference sequence). This CDR3 region has 18 residues. The CDR3 sequence: CASSIDLDRGLPYNEQFF. For the CDR3, the DNA is TGTGCCAGTAGTATAGATTTGGACAGGGGATTGCCCTACAATGAGCAGTTCTTC.

This clone was detected ten times or more. The CDR3 bases are TGTGCCAGCAGTTTACCCTTCCTAGGGGGAAGCAATCAGCCCCAGCATTTT. It is translated as CASSLPFLGGSNQPQHF. The chain has TRBV28 and TRBJ1-5; the D gene is possibly TRBD1 (6 bases). Trimming shortened V by 2 bases and J by 1 base, and 15 bases separated the two germline ends. Germline V gene data show CDR1 as MDHEN and CDR2 as SYDVKM. The CDR3 runs 17 residues. Combining the CDR3 with reference TRBV28 and TRBJ1-5 gives the whole variable domain DVKVTQSSRYLVKRTGEKVFLECVQDMDHENMFWYRQDPGLGLRLIYFSYDVKMKEKGDIPEGYSVSREKKERFSLILESASTNQTSMYLCASSLPFLGGSNQPQHFGDGTRLSIL.

The chain is built from TRBV19 and TRBJ2-2; D is unclear. Germline-derived CDR1 and CDR2 are LNHDA and SQIVND (reference sequence). The CDR3 length is 14 residues. Trimming cost V 1 base and J 1 base, with 4 bases left between them. CDR3 region: CASSIVVNTGELFF. The CDR3 DNA follows: TGTGCCAGTAGTATAGTCGTGAACACCGGGGAGCTGTTTTTT.

This clone was counted between two and nine times. The chain employs TRBV3-1 (or the pseudogene TRBV3-2) and TRBJ1-2, with D perhaps TRBD1 (6 bases). Trimming cost V 3 bases and J 7 bases, with 15 bases left between them. Germline loops: CDR1 LGHDT, CDR2 YNNKEL (reference sequence). CDR3 length: 14 amino acids. Here the CDR3 reads CASSHSGAFGGYTF. For the CDR3, the DNA is TGTGCCAGCAGCCATTCAGGGGCGTTTGGTGGCTACACCTTC.

J is TRBJ2-2 and V is TRBV28, with a weak D call TRBD1 (6 bases). V lost 6 bases and J lost 0, with 11 bases in between. There are 15 residues in the CDR3. The germline V gene has CDR1 MDHEN and CDR2 SYDVKM. CDR3 in amino acids: CASRRTVSNTGELFF. The CDR3 nucleotides are TGTGCCAGCAGGAGGACAGTTTCGAACACCGGGGAGCTGTTTTTT.

The rearrangement joins TRBV29-1 to TRBJ2-3, with a weak D call TRBD2 (5 bases). The CDR3 sequence is 15 residues long. Germline assignment: CDR1 SQVTM and CDR2 ANQGSEA. Trimming took off 1 base at V and 2 bases at J, with 13 bases between the two ends. CDR3: CSVEGTSGTTDTQYF. In DNA, the CDR3 is TGCAGCGTTGAAGGTACTAGTGGTACCACAGATACGCAGTATTTT.

This clone came up once. V and J are TRBV27 and TRBJ1-6; D not resolved. The CDR3 sequence is 15 residues long. The germline V gene encodes CDR1 MNHEY and CDR2 SMNVEV (reference sequence). V was trimmed by 8 bases and J by 0 bases, leaving 11 bases between them. This CDR3 is CASSVARSYNSPLHF. The CDR3 DNA reads as TGTGCCAGCTCAGTGGCTCGCTCCTATAATTCACCCCTCCACTTT.

This clone was picked up one time. The V call is TRBV5-4, the J call TRBJ1-2; unclear D gene. Germline V gives CDR1 SGHNT, CDR2 YYREEE (reference sequence). The V and J ends lost 0 bases and 4 bases respectively, with 10 bases between them. The CDR3 contains 14 residues. CDR3 DNA: TGTGCCAGCAGCTTGGGTACGTCGGGCTATGGCTACACCTTC. Its translation: CASSLGTSGYGYTF.

The J gene is TRBJ1-1, the V gene TRBV12-3 or TRBV12-4; possibly TRBD1 for D (5 bases). The CDR3 is 13 residues long. Trimming cost V 7 bases and J 4 bases, with 13 bases left between them. In nucleotides, the CDR3 is TGTGCCAGCAATCTGGGGGGGTCCACTGAAGCTTTCTTT. Protein: CASNLGGSTEAFF.

V and J are TRBV27 and TRBJ1-2, with unresolved D. The V end lost 6 bases, the J end lost 2 bases, and 13 bases lay between the germline ends. The CDR3 is made up of 14 amino acids. Per germline, CDR1 MNHEY and CDR2 SMNVEV (reference sequence). The CDR3, as DNA: TGTGCCAGCAGCCTAGGTGCCCGGAACTATGGCTACACCTTC. It yields the protein CASSLGARNYGYTF.

The chain joins TRBV7-9 to TRBJ2-7; D unresolved. Trimming left V 5 bases short and J 6 bases short, with 11 bases between. The CDR3 length is 12 residues. Germline lookup yields CDR1 SEHNR and CDR2 FQNEAQ (reference sequence). The CDR3 sequence: CASSPPQFEQYF. DNA for the CDR3: TGTGCCAGCAGCCCCCCACAGTTCGAGCAGTACTTC.